The rows below give T cell receptor beta chains drawn from one sample of a study of cytomegalovirus exposure and HLA in healthy donors. This table comes from immunoSEQ multiplex PCR, and its TCRdb copy is limited to in-frame clones, with some not included. The sample records around 150,000 clones, approximately 81% being singletons. The sample was PBMCs. Every receptor here comes from a man between 18 and 35 years old in good health and CMV-seronegative. Both conserved end residues are part of each CDR3. Part of the rows lack a size; the others show once, few, many or a class for expanded clones.

>TRBJ1-2|TRBV5-6|-
CASSLLGASYGYTF
>TRBJ1-1|TRBV11-2|-
CASSLEEVSRAGWVDTEAFF
>TRBJ1-1|TRBV6-5|-
CASSYSRSGSRGVF
>TRBJ2-7|TRBV7-8|-
CASTFLAGEAPYEQYF
>TRBJ1-1|TRBV28|-
CASRTQTGLSEAFF
>TRBJ1-2|TRBV4-2|-
CASSQDRSSILGYGYTF
>TRBJ1-1|TRBV6-5|-
CASTTGWGGTEAFF
>TRBJ2-1|TRBV5-1|-
CASSSRASGGDEQFF
>TRBJ1-2|TRBV2|-
CASSSDREDGYTF
>TRBJ1-2|TRBV5-1|-
CASSLGEGLFRYTF
>TRBJ2-1|TRBV5-1|-
CASSRGGVNEQFF
>TRBJ2-1|TRBV29-1|-
CSVLWGGHEQFF
>TRBJ1-1|TRBV29-1|once
CSVEGTGAEAFF
>TRBJ1-4|TRBV14|-
CASSQQEGVSEKLFF
>TRBJ1-2|TRBV29-1|few
CSVEGTGLRGYTF
>TRBJ2-2|TRBV6-1|once
CASRGTVSGELFF
>TRBJ2-5|TRBV7-8|-
CASSPPGGPQETQYF
>TRBJ1-5|TRBV5-1|-
CASSPSGQENQPQHF
>TRBJ1-6|TRBV25-1|-
CASSFRRNSPLHF
>TRBJ2-2|TRBV27|few
CASKEVNTGELFF
>TRBJ1-5|TRBV23-1|-
CASSHPQDYSNQPQHF
>TRBJ1-3|TRBV5-4|-
CASSRDRAATGNTIYF
>TRBJ2-1|TRBV13|-
CASSLILAGGPFNEQFF
>TRBJ2-3|TRBV5-4|-
CASSSEATLAGWYSDTQYF
>TRBJ2-3|TRBV2|once
CASMRDRGPRKGTQYF
>TRBJ1-3|TRBV5-6|once
CASSLGFTRRDLSGNTIYF
>TRBJ1-2|TRBV19|-
CASSHRTGGDGYTF
>TRBJ1-4|TRBV27|-
CASTPRWDRAEKLFF
>TRBJ2-2|TRBV15|-
CATSREQGEGGELFF
>TRBJ2-6|TRBV5-1|-
CASSLVVSGANVLTF
>TRBJ2-2|TRBV6-1|few
CASKKQGTAGELFF
>TRBJ1-1|TRBV7-6|-
CASSLGQGNTEAFF
>TRBJ1-4|TRBV30|-
CAWSVRSSTNEKLFF
>TRBJ1-2|TRBV27|-
CASSAKPTGFSYGYTF
>TRBJ2-7|TRBV19|-
CASSETGDYEQYF
>TRBJ2-3|TRBV15|once
CATSRRSGTTDTQYF
>TRBJ2-1|TRBV5-4|few
CASSGGTGTYNEQFF
>TRBJ1-1|TRBV28|-
CASILSGQGWTEAFF
>TRBJ1-2|TRBV9|-
CASSVSSDYYGYTF
>TRBJ2-2|TRBV5-4|-
CASRSAGGTGELFF
>TRBJ2-2|TRBV6-5|-
CASSFSGSTGELFF